This T cell receptor (beta chain) was found in a study of blood T cell repertoires in COVID-19. About the study: Acute and convalescent COVID-19 specimens originated in the United States, Italy and Spain. The cDNA or gDNA used as material had been derived from T cells, B-cell-depleted T cells, or PBMCs.

Original handling: The assay estimated nucleated cells by amplifying reference gene primers. Repertoires were generated with immunoSEQ multiplex PCR, while TCRdb's copy carries only in-frame clones and drops some. That table supplies the V and J calls and clone size; D and trimming were determined from the DNA. The sample holds some 38,000 clones, around 89% seen once. CDR3 length: 15 residues. The V gene lost 3 bases and the J gene lost 3 bases, with 15 bases spanning the gap. Per the germline V gene, CDR1 is SGHNT and CDR2 is YYREEE (reference sequence). The specimen was peripheral blood. The V call is TRBV5-4, the J call TRBJ2-5; TRBD2 might be the D (7 bases). This sequence was found in a man aged 55-75 years with active or convalescent COVID-19. DNA of the CDR3: TGTGCCAGCAGCTGGGGGCGGGGGTCGAAAGAGACCCAGTACTTC. Translated: CASSWGRGSKETQYF.